This T cell receptor (beta chain) was found in a study of long-term antiretroviral therapy in people with HIV. Broader study findings: Clones expanded before ART dominated the repertoire at all time points.

Sequencing used immunoSEQ v3.0 at survey level. Method: immunoSEQ multiplex PCR; TCRdb's copy keeps in-frame clones and lacks some. The table has more than 35,000 clones, 90% to 95% seen once; the top ten hold 2.5% to 3%. Inclusion required at least two post-ART and at least one pre-ART PBMC samples. CDR1 and CDR2 from the germline V gene are SGHTS and YDEGEE. CDR3 size: 13 residues. V was shortened by 5 bases and J by 4 bases, with 12 bases between the two germline ends. Regarding this clone: Its antigen is still unknown.

J is TRBJ2-5 and V is TRBV5-8; D is perhaps TRBD1 (5 bases). This receptor was obtained from a woman aged 45-65 years with HIV. The sample was unsorted PBMCs, taken 3.7 years after starting antiretroviral therapy. The CDR3 DNA sequence: TGTGCCAGCAGGTTACAGGTATCAGAGACCCAGTACTTC. Amino acid sequence: CASRLQVSETQYF.